A single sample gave rise to the 4 T cell receptor beta chains below, sequenced in a study of molecular identifiers for immune sequencing clone quantification. A single record per CDR3 protein comes from TCRdb applying MiXCR to the PCR reads. In the table there are several thousand distinct CDR3 sequences, around a third of which are singletons. The sequencing input was naive CD8+ T cells from blood, with Jurkat cell RNA spiked in. This sample's subset: FACS-sorted CD8+CD4-CCR7+CD45RA+ naive T cells. The receptors here all came from a human donor in good health. Some libraries in this study had Jurkat cell RNA spiked in.

The table lists this clonotype with a few counts. The chain employs TRBV5-1 and TRBJ2-1, with 10 bases fitting TRBD2. V was pared by 3 bases and J by 4 bases, with 7 bases of the junction left unmatched. Germline CDR1 reads SGHRS; CDR2 reads YFSETQ. The CDR3 consists of 16 residues. The CDR3 reads CASSSTSSGGYNEQFF. Here the CDR3 DNA reads TGCGCCAGCAGCTCAACATCTAGCGGGGGATACAATGAGCAGTTCTTC.

The chain uses TRBV7-3 and TRBJ2-3, with 7 bases identical to TRBD1. From germline, CDR1 is SGHTA and CDR2 FQGTGA. The CDR3 has 16 residues. Losses at the gene ends were 0 bases for V and 7 bases for J; bases not matched to a gene: 10. The CDR3 protein is CASSLTPTGSRYTQYF. Here the CDR3 DNA reads TGTGCCAGCAGCTTAACACCGACAGGGTCCCGATATACGCAGTATTTT.

There are a few counts of this clonotype. V usage is TRBV7-8 and J usage is TRBJ2-5; 8 bases line up with TRBD2. CDR1 is SGHVS and CDR2 is FQNEAQ in the germline V gene. The CDR3 loop spans 16 amino acids. With 1 base clipped from V and 4 bases from J, the junction kept 8 bases outside the gene matches. The CDR3 sequence is CASSLGSGSGGETQYF. DNA for the CDR3: TGTGCCAGCAGCTTAGGGAGCGGGAGCGGTGGAGAGACCCAGTACTTC.

In regard to this clonotype: The conserved final phenylalanine or tryptophan is absent from the CDR3, which likely points to a read error. CDR3 in amino acids: CATSGTLPFRTDTQYY. DNA of the CDR3: TGTGCCACCTCGGGGACTCTCCCATTTCGCACAGATACGCAGTATTAT. This chain links TRBV15 with TRBJ2-3; tentatively, D is TRBD2 (6 bases). Deletions cut 8 bases from V and 1 base from J, with 19 bases between. There are 16 residues in the CDR3. Germline V gives CDR1 LNHNV, CDR2 YYDKDF (reference sequence).